The source of this TCR beta chain is a study of T cells after yellow fever vaccination. Broader study findings: Subsequent to the booster, the majority of primary-vaccination clones reappeared (around 96% CD4, 70% to 90% CD8). A minor fraction of clonotypes spanned both CD4 and CD8 compartments.

Making TCR cDNA involved 5'RACE template switching, which added UMIs and a universal primer site. TCRdb re-analysed the 5' RACE reads in MiXCR, keeping a single row per CDR3 protein. The sample has around 180,000 distinct CDR3 sequences, about 6% seen once. This clonotype was seen at least ten times. Its antigen is undetermined. The CDR3 extends over 16 amino acids. From germline, CDR1 is KGHDR and CDR2 SFDVKD. Trimming left V 4 bases short and J 1 base short, with 15 bases between. The specimen comprised CD4+ T cells sorted from PBMCs, sampled on the day of the first yellow fever vaccination. The TCR was taken from a man between 18 and 35 years old who received the YFV17D yellow fever vaccine. The chain links TRBV24-1 to TRBJ2-5; D is possibly TRBD1 (7 bases). The CDR3 coding sequence is TGTGCCACCAGTGACCCAAACAGGGGAGGCCAAGAGACCCAGTACTTC. Translation: CATSDPNRGGQETQYF.